This T cell receptor beta chain was observed in a study of CD8 T cells in Susac syndrome. In regard to this clonotype: Antigen: not known.

Random hexamers were used to reverse transcribe the RNA input (about 0.45 to 1 ug). The CDR3 of TCR beta was amplified by immunoSEQ multiplex PCR across 54 Vbeta and 13 Jbeta. TCRdb reprocessed the immunoSEQ multiplex PCR reads via MiXCR and lists one record per CDR3 protein. Among around 80,000 distinct CDR3 sequences, 90% to 95% were seen once, and the ten largest hold about 0.41%. Recently defined diagnostic criteria for definite or probable disease were fulfilled by Susac syndrome patients. Overall study results and limits: It was in TEMRA cells and active patients that Susac CD8+ clonal expansion peaked. The study identified around fifteen and five Susac-specific public clones in total CD8+ and CD8+ TEMRA repertoires.

This clonotype originated in a human donor with Susac syndrome. The sample taken for sequencing was CD8+ T cells from PBMCs.

The CDR3 here is CSARAGTSTDTQYF. CDR3 sequence (DNA): TGCAGTGCTAGAGCCGGGACTAGCACAGATACGCAGTATTTT. V is TRBV20-1 and J is TRBJ2-3; tentative D call: TRBD2 (6 bases). The V gene lost 1 base and the J gene lost 0 bases, with 8 bases spanning the gap. The CDR3 has 14 amino acids. The germline CDR1 and CDR2 sequences are DFQATT and SNEGSKA (reference sequence).